Listed below are T cell receptor beta chains from one sample, sequenced in a study of blood T cells in healthy people across ages. Each CDR3 protein gets one entry after TCRdb re-called the 5' RACE reads with MiXCR. The table shows fewer than 1,000,000 distinct CDR3 sequences, with approximately 44% occurring only once. The sequencing input was blood. These TCRs come from a man between 60 and 70 years old in good health. CDR3s include the opening cysteine and the closing phenylalanine or tryptophan. D genes are given only for firm matches. Size is stated for part of the rows, as once, few or many counts, or as a class when the clone is expanded.

d_call j_call cdr3_length v_call clone_size cdr3_aa cdr3_nt
NA TRBJ2-2 15 TRBV25-1 NA CASSDPGRTFGELFF TGTGCCAGCAGTGATCCGGGACGGACCTTCGGGGAGCTGTTTTTT
TRBD2 TRBJ2-2 17 TRBV4-3 NA CASSQASGSANTGELFF TGCGCCAGCAGCCAAGCTAGCGGGAGCGCGAACACCGGGGAGCTGTTTTTT
TRBD2 TRBJ2-1 18 TRBV27 NA CASSPSHLSGGGDNEQFF TGTGCCAGCAGTCCCAGTCACCTTAGCGGGGGAGGGGACAATGAGCAGTTCTTC
NA TRBJ1-2 14 TRBV4-3 NA CASSHTGRRYGYTF TGCGCCAGCAGCCATACCGGGAGGAGATATGGCTACACCTTC
TRBD2 TRBJ2-6 21 TRBV7-7 NA CASSLAQIWLAGLSGANALTF TGTGCTAGCAGCTTAGCGCAAATATGGCTAGCGGGCCTATCTGGGGCCAACGCCCTGACTTTC
NA TRBJ1-2 18 TRBV5-1 NA CASSPKPPMDSGFDGYTF TGCGCCAGCAGCCCGAAACCGCCCATGGACAGCGGCTTTGATGGCTACACCTTC
NA TRBJ2-7 13 TRBV7-2 few CASSYGTVYEQYF TGTGCCAGCAGCTACGGGACGGTGTACGAGCAGTACTTC
NA TRBJ2-7 15 TRBV5-1 few CASSLGDTSSYEQYF TGCGCCAGCAGCTTGGGGGACACGAGCTCCTACGAGCAGTACTTC
NA TRBJ2-7 15 TRBV24-1 many CATSDPGTGTYEQYF TGTGCCACCAGTGATCCGGGGACTGGTACCTACGAGCAGTACTTC
TRBD2 TRBJ2-7 13 TRBV10-3 NA CAINHGGVYEQYF TGTGCCATCAACCACGGGGGGGTCTACGAGCAGTACTTC
TRBD1 TRBJ1-2 17 TRBV6-1 NA CASSPLISSGGNYGYTF TGTGCCAGCAGTCCCCTTATTTCTTCAGGGGGAAACTATGGCTACACCTTC
NA TRBJ1-2 13 TRBV12-3/TRBV12-4 few CASSFLLNYGYTF TGTGCCAGCAGTTTCCTCCTTAACTATGGCTACACCTTC
NA TRBJ1-6 16 TRBV7-2 NA CASSQRGAGYNSPLHF TGTGCCAGCAGCCAGCGAGGGGCAGGGTATAATTCACCCCTCCACTTT
NA TRBJ2-1 12 TRBV7-2 NA CASSRFGGEQFF TGTGCCAGCAGTCGTTTCGGGGGTGAGCAGTTCTTC
NA TRBJ2-3 17 TRBV4-3 few CASSQELGVASTDTQYF TGCGCCAGCAGCCAAGAATTGGGGGTCGCGAGCACAGATACGCAGTATTTT
NA TRBJ1-6 17 TRBV7-2 NA CASSLASGRAIYSPLHF TGTGCCAGCAGCTTAGCTAGTGGCAGGGCGATTTATTCACCCCTCCACTTT
NA TRBJ2-7 14 TRBV5-1 NA CASSLDGLGGEQYF TGCGCCAGCAGCTTGGACGGCCTGGGCGGCGAGCAGTACTTC
NA TRBJ1-5 16 TRBV7-2 NA CASSLGAPTDNQPQHF TGTGCCAGCAGTTTAGGCGCTCCGACAGACAATCAGCCCCAGCATTTT
NA TRBJ1-6 16 TRBV30 NA CAWKERLRSYNSPLHF TGTGCCTGGAAGGAACGGCTACGGAGTTATAATTCACCCCTCCACTTT
NA TRBJ1-1 13 TRBV29-1 NA CSVAAPTDTEAFF TGCAGCGTCGCGGCGCCGACGGACACTGAAGCTTTCTTT
NA TRBJ2-7 14 TRBV7-9 NA CASRQPPERRMQYF TGTGCCAGTAGGCAGCCCCCCGAAAGACGGATGCAGTACTTC
TRBD1 TRBJ2-7 14 TRBV10-3 few CAISFGQGEYEQYF TGTGCCATCAGTTTCGGACAGGGGGAGTACGAGCAGTACTTC
TRBD1 TRBJ2-7 15 TRBV20-1 NA CSAAPNRGVSYEQYF TGCAGTGCTGCCCCTAACAGGGGGGTCTCCTACGAGCAGTACTTC
NA TRBJ2-6 21 TRBV5-1 NA CASSLESKRAALGSGANVLTF TGCGCCAGCAGCTTGGAATCGAAGAGGGCAGCCTTGGGGTCTGGGGCCAACGTCCTGACTTTC
NA TRBJ1-1 16 TRBV24-1 NA CATSLSWTAWNTEAFF TGTGCCACCAGTCTATCCTGGACAGCTTGGAACACTGAAGCTTTCTTT
NA TRBJ2-3 13 TRBV9 few CASSVEGTHTQYF TGTGCCAGCAGCGTAGAAGGTACTCATACGCAGTATTTT
NA TRBJ1-2 14 TRBV10-1 NA CASSESRKGDRYTF TGCGCCAGCAGTGAGTCCAGGAAGGGGGATCGCTACACCTTC
TRBD1 TRBJ2-1 15 TRBV7-2 NA CASTKSGTGINEQFF TGTGCCAGCACCAAATCCGGGACAGGGATCAATGAGCAGTTCTTC
NA TRBJ1-6 14 TRBV7-9 NA CASSVAGEGSPLHF TGTGCCAGCAGCGTAGCAGGGGAAGGATCACCCCTCCACTTT
NA TRBJ2-4 12 TRBV2 NA CASSQGENIQYF TGTGCCAGCAGTCAGGGCGAAAACATTCAGTACTTC
NA TRBJ2-7 12 TRBV7-8 few CASSFGAREQYF TGTGCCAGCAGCTTCGGGGCCAGGGAGCAGTACTTC
NA TRBJ1-5 17 TRBV20-1 NA CSAPRRGEAFSNQPQHF TGCAGTGCTCCTCGGAGAGGTGAAGCGTTTAGCAATCAGCCCCAGCATTTT
NA TRBJ1-2 12 TRBV6-1 few CASKRPAGGYTF TGTGCCAGCAAAAGACCTGCCGGTGGCTACACCTTC
TRBD2 TRBJ2-3 16 TRBV7-2 NA CASSTRLAGATDTQYF TGTGCCAGCAGCACGAGACTAGCGGGGGCCACAGATACGCAGTATTTT
NA TRBJ2-4 15 TRBV12-3/TRBV12-4 NA CASCLDGGPGNIQYF TGTGCCAGCTGCCTAGACGGGGGCCCGGGCAACATTCAGTACTTC
TRBD2 TRBJ2-1 15 TRBV4-3 NA CASSQVLAGNNEQFF TGCGCCAGCAGCCAAGTACTAGCGGGGAACAATGAGCAGTTCTTC
TRBD2 TRBJ2-2 15 TRBV28 NA CASRFPGGYTGELFF TGTGCCAGCAGGTTTCCGGGGGGGTACACCGGGGAGCTGTTTTTT